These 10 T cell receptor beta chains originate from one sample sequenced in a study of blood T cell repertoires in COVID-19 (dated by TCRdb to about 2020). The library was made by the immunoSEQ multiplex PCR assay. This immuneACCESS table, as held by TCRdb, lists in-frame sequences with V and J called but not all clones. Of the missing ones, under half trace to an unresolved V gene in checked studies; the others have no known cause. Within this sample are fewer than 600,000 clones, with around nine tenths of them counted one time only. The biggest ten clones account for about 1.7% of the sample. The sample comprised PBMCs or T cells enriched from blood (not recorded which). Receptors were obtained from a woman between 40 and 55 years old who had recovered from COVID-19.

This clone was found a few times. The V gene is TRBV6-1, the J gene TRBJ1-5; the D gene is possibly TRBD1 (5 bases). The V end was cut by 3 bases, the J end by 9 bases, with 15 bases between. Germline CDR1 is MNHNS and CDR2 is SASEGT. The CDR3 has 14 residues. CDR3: CASSENLGGMPQHF. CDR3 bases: TGTGCCAGCAGTGAGAATCTGGGGGGGATGCCCCAGCATTTT.

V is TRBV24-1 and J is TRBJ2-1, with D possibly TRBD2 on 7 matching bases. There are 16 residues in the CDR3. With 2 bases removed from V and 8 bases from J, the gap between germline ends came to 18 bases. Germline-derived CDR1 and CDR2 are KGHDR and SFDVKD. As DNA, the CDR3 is TGTGCCACCAGTGATTCTCCCGGAAGGGGGGGCGATGAGCAGTTCTTC. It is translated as CATSDSPGRGGDEQFF.

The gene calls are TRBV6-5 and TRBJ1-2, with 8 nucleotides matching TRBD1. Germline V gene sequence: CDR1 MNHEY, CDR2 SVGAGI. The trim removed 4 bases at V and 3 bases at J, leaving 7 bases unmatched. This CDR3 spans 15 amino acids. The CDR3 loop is CASSFRSTGDYGYTF. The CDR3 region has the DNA TGTGCCAGCAGTTTTAGGTCGACAGGGGACTATGGCTACACCTTC.

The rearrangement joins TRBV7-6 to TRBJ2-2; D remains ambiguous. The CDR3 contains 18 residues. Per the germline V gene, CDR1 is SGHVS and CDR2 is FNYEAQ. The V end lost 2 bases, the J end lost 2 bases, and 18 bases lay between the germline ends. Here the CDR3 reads CASSLFAAEELNTGELFF. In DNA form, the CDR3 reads TGTGCCAGCAGCTTATTTGCCGCAGAAGAATTAAACACCGGGGAGCTGTTTTTT.

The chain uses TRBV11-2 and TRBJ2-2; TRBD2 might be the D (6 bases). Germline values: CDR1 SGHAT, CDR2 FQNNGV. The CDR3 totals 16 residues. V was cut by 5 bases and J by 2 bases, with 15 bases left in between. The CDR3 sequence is CASSQGGAPNTGELFF. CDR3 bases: TGTGCCAGCAGCCAGGGCGGGGCCCCTAACACCGGGGAGCTGTTTTTT.

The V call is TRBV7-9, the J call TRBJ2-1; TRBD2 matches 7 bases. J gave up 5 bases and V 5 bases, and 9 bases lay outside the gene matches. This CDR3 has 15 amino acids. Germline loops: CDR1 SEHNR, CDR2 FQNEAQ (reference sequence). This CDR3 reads CASSPWGGDDNEQFF. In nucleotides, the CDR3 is TGTGCCAGCAGCCCCTGGGGGGGGGATGACAATGAGCAGTTCTTC.

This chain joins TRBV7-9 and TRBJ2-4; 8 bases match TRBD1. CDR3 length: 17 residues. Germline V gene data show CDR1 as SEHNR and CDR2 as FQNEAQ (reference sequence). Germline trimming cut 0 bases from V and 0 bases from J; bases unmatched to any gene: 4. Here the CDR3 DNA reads TGTGCCAGCAGCTTAGCCACAGGGGGATTAGCCAAAAACATTCAGTACTTC. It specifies CASSLATGGLAKNIQYF.

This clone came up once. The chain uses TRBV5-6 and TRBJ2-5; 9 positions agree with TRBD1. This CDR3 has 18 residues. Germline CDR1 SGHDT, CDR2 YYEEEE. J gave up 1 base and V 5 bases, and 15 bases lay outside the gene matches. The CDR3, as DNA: TGTGCCAGCAGTAACACAGGGGGCGAGGATGGGGTCCAAGAGACCCAGTACTTC. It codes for CASSNTGGEDGVQETQYF.

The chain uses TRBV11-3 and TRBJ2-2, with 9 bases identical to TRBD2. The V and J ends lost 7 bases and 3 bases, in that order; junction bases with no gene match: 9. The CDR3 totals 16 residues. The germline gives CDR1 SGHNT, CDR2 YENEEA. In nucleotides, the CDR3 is TGTGCCAGCACCCCCCGGGCGGGAGGGTACACCGGGGAGCTGTTTTTT. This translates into CASTPRAGGYTGELFF.

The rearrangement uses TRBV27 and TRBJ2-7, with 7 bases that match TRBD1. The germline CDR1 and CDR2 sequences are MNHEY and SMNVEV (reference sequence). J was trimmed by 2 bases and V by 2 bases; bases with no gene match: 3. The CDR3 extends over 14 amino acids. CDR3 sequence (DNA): TGTGCCAGCAGTTTAGGGGACAGCCCCTACGAGCAGTACTTC. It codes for CASSLGDSPYEQYF.